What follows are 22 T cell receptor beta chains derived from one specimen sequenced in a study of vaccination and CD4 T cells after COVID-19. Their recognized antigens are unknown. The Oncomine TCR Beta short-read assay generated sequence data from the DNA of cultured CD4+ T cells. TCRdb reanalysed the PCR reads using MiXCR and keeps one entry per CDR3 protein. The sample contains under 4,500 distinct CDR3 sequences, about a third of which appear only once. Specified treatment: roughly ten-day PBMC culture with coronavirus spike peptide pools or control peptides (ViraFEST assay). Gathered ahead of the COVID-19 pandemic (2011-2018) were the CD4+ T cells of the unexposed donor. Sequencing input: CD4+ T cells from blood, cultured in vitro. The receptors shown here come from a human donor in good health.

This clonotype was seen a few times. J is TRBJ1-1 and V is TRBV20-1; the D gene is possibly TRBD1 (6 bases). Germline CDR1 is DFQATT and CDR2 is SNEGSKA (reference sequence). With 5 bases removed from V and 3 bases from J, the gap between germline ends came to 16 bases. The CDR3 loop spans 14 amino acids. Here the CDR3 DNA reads TGCAGTGCTCTAATGACAGGCGCCTACACTGAAGCTTTCTTT. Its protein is CSALMTGAYTEAFF.

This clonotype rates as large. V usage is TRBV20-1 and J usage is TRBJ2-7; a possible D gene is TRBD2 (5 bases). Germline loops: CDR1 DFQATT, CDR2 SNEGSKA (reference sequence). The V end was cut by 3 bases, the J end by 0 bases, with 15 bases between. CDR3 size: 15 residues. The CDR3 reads CSARRRSLLSYEQYF. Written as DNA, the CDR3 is TGCAGTGCTAGGAGGAGGAGCCTCCTCTCCTACGAGCAGTACTTC.

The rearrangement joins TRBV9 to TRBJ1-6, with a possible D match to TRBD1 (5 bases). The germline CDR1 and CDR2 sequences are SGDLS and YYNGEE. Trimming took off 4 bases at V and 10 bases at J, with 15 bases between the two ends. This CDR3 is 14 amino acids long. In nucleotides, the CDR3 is TGTGCCAGCAGCCCTCAGGGTGAAGGATCACCCCTCCACTTT. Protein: CASSPQGEGSPLHF.

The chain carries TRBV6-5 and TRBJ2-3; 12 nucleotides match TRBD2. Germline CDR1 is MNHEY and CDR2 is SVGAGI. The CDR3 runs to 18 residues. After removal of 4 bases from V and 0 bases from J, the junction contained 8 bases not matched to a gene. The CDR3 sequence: CASSSTSGGHPSTDTQYF. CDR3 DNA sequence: TGTGCCAGCAGTTCGACTAGCGGGGGACATCCTAGCACAGATACGCAGTATTTT.

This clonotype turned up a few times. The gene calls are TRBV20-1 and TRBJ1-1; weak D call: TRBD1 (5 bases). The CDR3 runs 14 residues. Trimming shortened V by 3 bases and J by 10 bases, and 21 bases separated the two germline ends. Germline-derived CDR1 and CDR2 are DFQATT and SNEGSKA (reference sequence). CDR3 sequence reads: CSARDPGSHPLAFF. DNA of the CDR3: TGCAGTGCTAGGGATCCAGGGAGTCATCCCTTAGCTTTCTTT.

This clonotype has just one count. CDR3 in amino acids: CASSPRQGLAQPQHF. The CDR3 nucleotides are TGTGCCAGCTCACCAAGACAGGGGCTCGCCCAGCCCCAGCATTTT. The chain joins TRBV18 to TRBJ1-5, with 8 bases identical to TRBD1. Germline-derived CDR1 and CDR2 are KGHSH and LQKENI. The CDR3 covers 15 residues. V lost 2 bases and J lost 7; bases outside the gene matches: 7.

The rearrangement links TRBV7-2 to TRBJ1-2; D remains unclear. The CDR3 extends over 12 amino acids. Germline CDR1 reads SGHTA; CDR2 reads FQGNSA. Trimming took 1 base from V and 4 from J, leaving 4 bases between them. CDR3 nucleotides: TGTGCCAGCAGCTTAGAGGGCTATGGCTACACCTTC. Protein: CASSLEGYGYTF.

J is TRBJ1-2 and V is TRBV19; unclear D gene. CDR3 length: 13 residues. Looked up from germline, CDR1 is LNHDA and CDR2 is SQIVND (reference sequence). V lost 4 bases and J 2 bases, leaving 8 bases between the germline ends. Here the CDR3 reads CASSRDKNYGYTF. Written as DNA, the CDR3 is TGTGCCAGTAGTAGGGATAAAAACTATGGCTACACCTTC.

DNA of the CDR3: TGCAGTGCTGGAGGGAGGCACCATCAGCCCCAGCATTTT. Translating it yields CSAGGRHHQPQHF. J is TRBJ1-5 and V is TRBV20-1; D is undetermined. Germline values: CDR1 DFQATT, CDR2 SNEGSKA (reference sequence). The CDR3 length is 13 residues. The germline V and J ends were trimmed by 5 bases and 5 bases, with 13 bases remaining between them.

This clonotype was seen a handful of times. The CDR3 sequence: CASSLDGGRHQPQHF. The CDR3 nucleotides read TGTGCCAGCAGCTTAGACGGGGGGAGGCATCAGCCCCAGCATTTT. The chain has TRBV7-2 and TRBJ1-5, with D possibly TRBD1 on 5 matching bases. This CDR3 has 15 residues. Per the germline V gene, CDR1 is SGHTA and CDR2 is FQGNSA. Trimming stripped 1 base from V and 5 bases from J, with 12 bases between. Full variable domain (outside the CDR3, taken from reference TRBV7-2 and TRBJ1-5): GAGVSQSPSNKVTEKGKDVELRCDPISGHTALYWYRQSLGQGLEFLIYFQGNSAPDKSGLPSDRFSAERTGGSVSTLTIQRTQQEDSAVYLCASSLDGGRHQPQHFGDGTRLSIL.

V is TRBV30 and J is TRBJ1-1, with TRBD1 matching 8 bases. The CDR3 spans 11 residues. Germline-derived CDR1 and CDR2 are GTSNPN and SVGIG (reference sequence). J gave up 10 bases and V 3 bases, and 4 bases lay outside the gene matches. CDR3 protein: CAWSTTGGAFF. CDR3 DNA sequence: TGTGCCTGGAGCACAACAGGGGGAGCTTTCTTT.

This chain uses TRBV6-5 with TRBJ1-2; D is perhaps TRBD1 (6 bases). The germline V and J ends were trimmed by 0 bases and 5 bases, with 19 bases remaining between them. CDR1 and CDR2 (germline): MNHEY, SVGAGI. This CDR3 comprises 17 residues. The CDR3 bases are TGTGCCAGCAGTTACTCGAATAGTGCAGGGGTAGTTTATGGCTACACCTTC. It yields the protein CASSYSNSAGVVYGYTF.

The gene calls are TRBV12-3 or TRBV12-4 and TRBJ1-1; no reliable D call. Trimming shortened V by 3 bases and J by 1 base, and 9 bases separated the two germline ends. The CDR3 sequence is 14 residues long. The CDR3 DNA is TGTGCCAGCAGTTTGGGTTATCCGAACACTGAAGCTTTCTTT. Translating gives CASSLGYPNTEAFF.

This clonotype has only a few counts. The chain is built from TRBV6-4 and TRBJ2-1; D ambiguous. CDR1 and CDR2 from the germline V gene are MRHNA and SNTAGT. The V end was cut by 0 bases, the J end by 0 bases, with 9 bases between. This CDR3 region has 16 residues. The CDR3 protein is CASSDSARSSYNEQFF. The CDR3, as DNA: TGTGCCAGCAGTGACTCGGCTAGAAGCTCCTACAATGAGCAGTTCTTC.

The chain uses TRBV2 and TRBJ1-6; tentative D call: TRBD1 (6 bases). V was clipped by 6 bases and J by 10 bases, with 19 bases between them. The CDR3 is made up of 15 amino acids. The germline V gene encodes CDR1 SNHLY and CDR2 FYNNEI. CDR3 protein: CASRDRQGPQSPLHF. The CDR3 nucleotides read TGTGCCAGCAGGGATAGGCAGGGGCCCCAATCACCCCTCCACTTT.

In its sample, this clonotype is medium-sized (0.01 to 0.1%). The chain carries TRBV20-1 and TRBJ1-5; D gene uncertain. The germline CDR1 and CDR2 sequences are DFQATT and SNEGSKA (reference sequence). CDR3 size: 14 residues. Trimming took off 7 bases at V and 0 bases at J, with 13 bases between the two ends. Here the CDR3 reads CSGKAGNSNQPQHF. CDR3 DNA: TGCAGTGGGAAAGCGGGGAATAGCAATCAGCCCCAGCATTTT.

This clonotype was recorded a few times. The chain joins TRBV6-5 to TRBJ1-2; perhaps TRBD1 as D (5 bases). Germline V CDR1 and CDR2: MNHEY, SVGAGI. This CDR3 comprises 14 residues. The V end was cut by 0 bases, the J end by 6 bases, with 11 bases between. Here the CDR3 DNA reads TGTGCCAGCAGTTACTCGGGGACGGCTCATGGCTACACCTTC. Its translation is CASSYSGTAHGYTF.

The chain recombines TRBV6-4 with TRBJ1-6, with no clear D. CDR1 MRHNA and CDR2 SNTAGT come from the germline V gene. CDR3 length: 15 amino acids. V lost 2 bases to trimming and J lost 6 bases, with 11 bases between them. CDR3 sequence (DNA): TGTGCCAGCAGTGACACTACGACCTTTAATTCACCCCTCCACTTT. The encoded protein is CASSDTTTFNSPLHF.

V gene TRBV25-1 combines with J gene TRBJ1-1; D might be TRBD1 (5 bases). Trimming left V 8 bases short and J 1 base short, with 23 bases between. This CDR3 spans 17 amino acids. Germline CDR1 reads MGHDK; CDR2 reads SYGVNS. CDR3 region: CASGGVGTQIGNTEAFF. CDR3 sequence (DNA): TGTGCCAGCGGGGGGGTGGGGACCCAGATCGGGAACACTGAAGCTTTCTTT.

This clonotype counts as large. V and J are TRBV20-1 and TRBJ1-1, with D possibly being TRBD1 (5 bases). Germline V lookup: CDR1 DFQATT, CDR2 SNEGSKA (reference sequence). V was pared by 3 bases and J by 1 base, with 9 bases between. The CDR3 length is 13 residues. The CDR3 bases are TGCAGTGCTAGTCGCAGGGCGAACACTGAAGCTTTCTTT. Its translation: CSASRRANTEAFF.

This CDR3 is CASSRGQGEHTQYF. The CDR3 DNA follows: TGTGCCAGCAGCCGCGGGCAGGGGGAACATACGCAGTATTTT. The genes are TRBV5-8 and TRBJ2-3; 7 bases align to TRBD1. CDR3 length equals 14 residues. Trimming cost V 4 bases and J 7 bases; bases outside gene matches: 9. Per the germline V gene, CDR1 is SGHTS and CDR2 is YDEGEE.

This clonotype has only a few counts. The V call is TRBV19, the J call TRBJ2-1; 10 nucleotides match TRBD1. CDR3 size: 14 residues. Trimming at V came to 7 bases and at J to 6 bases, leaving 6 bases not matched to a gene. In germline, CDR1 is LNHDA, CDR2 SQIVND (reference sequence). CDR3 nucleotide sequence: TGTGCCAGTAAGGAGCGGGACAGGGGCAATGAGCAGTTCTTC. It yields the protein CASKERDRGNEQFF.